The rows below give T cell receptor beta chains drawn from one sample of a study of beta chain features in type 1 diabetes. Using immunoSEQ multiplex PCR, the repertoire was profiled, and TCRdb retains in-frame clones only, with some absent. Among some 70,000 clones, roughly 50% were seen once, and the ten largest hold 0.7%. Specimen: central memory CD4+ T cells from blood. Every receptor here comes from a man aged 30 to 39 with type 1 diabetes. Each CDR3 is given with its conserved first and last residue. D genes are given only for firm matches. The size field is filled for only some rows; it gives once, few, many or a size class.

TRBJ1-6 | TRBV18 | few | - | CASSPRAGRDSPLHF | TGTGCCAGCTCACCACGGGCAGGGAGGGATTCACCCCTCCACTTT
TRBJ2-7 | TRBV9 | - | TRBD2 | CASSALAGEAEQYF | TGTGCCAGCAGCGCGCTAGCGGGAGAGGCCGAGCAGTACTTC
TRBJ1-5 | TRBV6-5 | - | - | CASSYSTGRQPQHF | TGTGCCAGCAGTTACTCAACGGGGAGGCAGCCCCAGCATTTT
TRBJ2-1 | TRBV5-1 | - | TRBD2 | CASSSQTSGRAAEQFF | TGCGCCAGCAGCTCTCAGACTAGCGGGAGGGCCGCTGAGCAGTTCTTC
TRBJ2-5 | TRBV9 | - | - | CASSVGVGQETQYF | TGTGCCAGCAGCGTAGGTGTCGGCCAAGAGACCCAGTACTTC
TRBJ1-1 | TRBV5-6 | - | - | CASSRRTESMNTEAFF | TGTGCCAGCAGCCGTAGGACAGAAAGCATGAACACTGAAGCTTTCTTT
TRBJ2-1 | TRBV29-1 | few | - | CSGSRDEASEQFF | TGCAGCGGTTCACGGGATGAGGCGAGTGAGCAGTTCTTC
TRBJ2-2 | TRBV6-5 | few | - | CASSYFGGRQLGELFF | TGTGCCAGCAGTTACTTCGGGGGGCGCCAACTCGGGGAGCTGTTTTTT
TRBJ2-3 | TRBV25-1 | - | TRBD2 | CARRSPIAGAPTDTQYF | TGTGCCAGAAGAAGTCCCATAGCGGGGGCCCCCACAGATACGCAGTATTTT
TRBJ2-2 | TRBV30 | - | TRBD1 | CAWHGQGTGELFF | TGTGCCTGGCACGGACAGGGGACCGGGGAGCTGTTTTTT
TRBJ2-3 | TRBV25-1 | - | TRBD1 | CASSAGPRQGTSTDTQYF | TGTGCCAGCAGCGCGGGCCCAAGACAGGGTACTAGCACAGATACGCAGTATTTT
TRBJ2-7 | TRBV29-1 | few | TRBD1 | CSVETPGGGQYF | TGCAGCGTTGAAACCCCAGGGGGCGGGCAGTACTTC
TRBJ2-3 | TRBV20-1 | few | - | CSARDAGTQYF | TGCAGTGCTAGAGATGCGGGTACGCAGTATTTT
TRBJ2-5 | TRBV6-6 | few | - | CASRNLLAVHQETQYF | TGTGCCAGCAGGAACTTACTAGCCGTACACCAAGAGACCCAGTACTTC
TRBJ2-5 | TRBV5-1 | - | - | CATKFPGEETQYF | TGCGCCACGAAGTTCCCCGGGGAAGAGACCCAGTACTTC
TRBJ1-6 | TRBV6-1 | - | - | CASSEVRGYNSPLHF | TGTGCCAGCAGTGAAGTACGGGGGTATAATTCACCCCTCCACTTT
TRBJ2-5 | TRBV30 | - | - | CAWTSGRDKTQYF | TGTGCCTGGACTAGCGGTCGGGACAAGACCCAGTACTTC
TRBJ1-3 | TRBV5-4 | - | TRBD1 | CASSTNNNRGRMGNTIYF | TGTGCCAGCAGCACGAACAACAACAGGGGGCGAATGGGAAACACCATATATTTT
TRBJ2-1 | TRBV5-4 | - | TRBD2 | CASSRGLAGDNEQFF | TGTGCCAGCAGCAGGGGACTAGCGGGAGACAATGAGCAGTTCTTC
TRBJ1-4 | TRBV13 | few | TRBD1 | CASSLRGLDEKLFF | TGTGCCAGCAGCTTAAGGGGGCTCGATGAAAAACTGTTTTTT
TRBJ1-5 | TRBV6-1 | - | - | CASRAGNVPQHF | TGTGCCAGCAGGGCAGGGAATGTGCCCCAGCATTTT
TRBJ2-5 | TRBV7-2 | few | - | CASGEGRGRGTQYF | TGTGCCAGCGGGGAGGGCAGGGGTCGTGGGACCCAGTACTTC
TRBJ2-7 | TRBV19 | - | - | CASSTGTSYEQYF | TGTGCCAGTAGTACCGGGACAAGCTACGAGCAGTACTTC
TRBJ2-3 | TRBV6-5 | - | TRBD2 | CASKVASGTDTQYF | TGTGCCAGCAAGGTAGCTAGCGGGACCGATACGCAGTATTTT